This T cell receptor beta chain was documented in a study of shared clonotypes between healthy human individuals. About the study: Plates per donor: three CD4 naive, three CD4 memory, two CD8 naive, one CD8 memory. Study results and limitations: An expected dependence of interdonor clonotype sharing on sequencing depth was noted.

In this sample, this clone turned up once. What it binds is unknown. Among the donors, all were Caucasian adults who lived in Nashville, Tennessee. Deep-level running was used for the assay. Sequencing was performed with immunoSEQ multiplex PCR; in TCRdb, only in-frame clones are kept and a portion is missing. The sample lists fewer than 3 million clones, 85% to 95% occurring once. V was cut by 0 bases and J by 4 bases, with 9 bases left in between. The CDR3 is made up of 14 amino acids. The germline CDR1 and CDR2 sequences are SGHTA and FQGTGA. The clonotype was recovered from a man aged 18 to 29 in good health. Some clones in this sample may be carry-over from other donors' samples. The specimen sequenced was naive CD4+ T cells from PBMCs. Subset noted: CD45RA+ positively selected. This chain uses TRBV7-3 with TRBJ1-2, with TRBD1 as a possible D gene (5 bases). CDR3 DNA sequence: TGTGCCAGCAGCTTAACTCGGGACGGCTATGGCTACACCTTC. Translated, it gives CASSLTRDGYGYTF.